The next 26 T cell receptor beta chains were all read from a single sample in a study of cytomegalovirus exposure and HLA in healthy donors. PCR was performed using 60 Vbeta and 13 Jbeta primers. Clones were read by immunoSEQ multiplex PCR, and TCRdb kept only the in-frame ones, dropping some. The sample contains about 160,000 clones, about three quarters of which appear only once. Source material: PBMCs. The receptors originated from a female donor in good health and CMV-seronegative.

J is TRBJ1-3 and V is TRBV29-1; possibly TRBD1 for D (5 bases). Germline V gene lookup returns CDR1 SQVTM and CDR2 ANQGSEA. V was cut by 5 bases and J by 0 bases, with 11 bases left in between. The CDR3 contains 14 residues. The CDR3 spells CSVKGTSSGNTIYF. In nucleotides, the CDR3 is TGCAGCGTTAAGGGGACTAGCTCTGGAAACACCATATATTTT.

V usage is TRBV7-2 and J usage is TRBJ2-5; the match to TRBD2 covers 8 bases. CDR3 length equals 15 residues. Trimming at V came to 1 base and at J to 4 bases, leaving 5 bases not matched to a gene. From germline, CDR1 is SGHTA and CDR2 FQGNSA. The CDR3 region is CASSLGGAGGETQYF. CDR3 bases: TGTGCCAGCAGCTTAGGGGGGGCGGGAGGAGAGACCCAGTACTTC.

The chain carries TRBV12-5 and TRBJ1-5; TRBD1 aligns across 9 bases. V lost 3 bases to trimming and J lost 3 bases; unmatched junction nucleotides: 3. Germline lookup yields CDR1 LGHNT and CDR2 FRNRAP. The CDR3 is 15 amino acids. The CDR3 DNA reads TGTGCTAGTGGTTTAAGGGACAGGGTCAATCAGCCCCAGCATTTT. Its translation: CASGLRDRVNQPQHF.

This chain connects TRBV4-2 to TRBJ2-3; D is unclear. CDR3 length: 15 amino acids. Germline V CDR1 and CDR2: LGHNA, YNFKEQ. V lost 6 bases and J 2 bases, leaving 15 bases between the germline ends. CDR3: CASRRDGFSTDTQYF. In DNA form, the CDR3 reads TGTGCCAGCAGACGAGACGGGTTCTCCACAGATACGCAGTATTTT.

The rearrangement joins TRBV28 to TRBJ2-5, with 7 bases identical to TRBD1. With V trimmed by 10 bases and J by 4 bases, 6 bases remained unmatched. The CDR3 spans 12 residues. Germline assignment: CDR1 MDHEN and CDR2 SYDVKM. The CDR3 protein is CATTGDGETQYF. Written as DNA, the CDR3 is TGTGCCACCACAGGGGATGGAGAGACCCAGTACTTC.

This chain joins TRBV19 and TRBJ2-7; 7 positions agree with TRBD2. Germline V gene lookup returns CDR1 LNHDA and CDR2 SQIVND (reference sequence). Unmatched junction bases numbered 7, after V lost 1 base and J lost 7 bases. The CDR3 has 14 amino acids. The DNA for the CDR3 is TGTGCCAGTAGTATAGCGGGGGGATTCGTGGAGCAGTACTTC. Residues: CASSIAGGFVEQYF.

The V call is TRBV9, the J call TRBJ2-7; TRBD2 is a possible D gene (6 bases). CDR1 is SGDLS and CDR2 is YYNGEE in the germline V gene. The CDR3 has 14 residues. The V and J ends lost 3 bases and 0 bases respectively, with 10 bases between them. CDR3 coding DNA: TGTGCCAGCAGCGAGGAGGGGAGCTCCTACGAGCAGTACTTC. Translated: CASSEEGSSYEQYF.

V and J are TRBV7-3 and TRBJ2-1; unclear D gene. Germline-derived CDR1 and CDR2 are SGHTA and FQGTGA. This CDR3 has 13 residues. Trimming removed 4 bases from V and 0 bases from J, with 4 bases in between. CDR3 sequence: CASSSRSYNEQFF. The CDR3 nucleotides are TGTGCCAGCAGCTCCCGCTCCTACAATGAGCAGTTCTTC.

The chain is built from TRBV5-1 and TRBJ1-6; 7 nucleotides align to TRBD1. The CDR3 loop spans 15 amino acids. CDR1 and CDR2 (germline): SGHRS, YFSETQ. Trimming at V came to 1 base and at J to 6 bases, leaving 4 bases not matched to a gene. The CDR3 DNA reads as TGCGCCAGCAGCTTGAGGGACAGAGTTAATTCACCCCTCCACTTT. Residues: CASSLRDRVNSPLHF. Using reference TRBV5-1 and TRBJ1-6 for the parts outside the CDR3, the full variable domain is KAGVTQTPRYLIKTRGQQVTLSCSPISGHRSVSWYQQTPGQGLQFLFEYFSETQRNKGNFPGRFSGRQFSNSRSEMNVSTLELGDSALYLCASSLRDRVNSPLHFGNGTRLTVT.

The chain joins TRBV5-1 to TRBJ2-5, with 8 positions matching TRBD1. The V and J ends lost 2 bases and 4 bases, in that order; junction bases with no gene match: 7. This CDR3 has 15 amino acids. Germline V gene sequence: CDR1 SGHRS, CDR2 YFSETQ. CDR3 residues: CASSFNPTGAETQYF. The DNA for the CDR3 is TGCGCCAGCAGCTTTAACCCGACAGGGGCAGAGACCCAGTACTTC.

The table lists this clone with a few counts. This chain joins TRBV7-6 and TRBJ1-2, with a tentative D call TRBD1 (6 bases). Between the trimmed V and J ends, which lost 2 bases and 8 bases, there was a span of 15 bases. The CDR3 runs 14 residues. In germline, CDR1 is SGHVS, CDR2 FNYEAQ. The CDR3 spells CASSLSGQGYGYTF. The CDR3 DNA reads as TGTGCCAGCAGCTTATCGGGGCAGGGGTACGGCTACACCTTC.

The chain couples TRBV4-1 to TRBJ2-3; possible D gene TRBD1, 5 bases. The CDR3 covers 15 residues. Germline CDR1 and CDR2: MGHRA and YSYEKL. Trimming removed 7 bases at V and 6 bases at J, with 20 bases between. In DNA, the CDR3 is TGCGCCAGCACCGCCTTAGACAGCTCATACGATACGCAGTATTTT. Residues: CASTALDSSYDTQYF.

This clone was observed a handful of times. The chain uses TRBV4-2 and TRBJ2-7; 8 bases align to TRBD1. J was trimmed by 5 bases and V by 5 bases; bases with no gene match: 8. CDR1 and CDR2 (germline): LGHNA, YNFKEQ. The CDR3 runs 14 residues. The CDR3, as DNA: TGTGCCAGCAGCTTTAACAGGGGGAGCGACGAGCAGTACTTC. It specifies CASSFNRGSDEQYF.

J is TRBJ2-7 and V is TRBV6-5, with D possibly being TRBD2 (6 bases). V gave up 0 bases and J gave up 2 bases, with 8 bases separating them. The length of the CDR3 is 14 residues. Germline values: CDR1 MNHEY, CDR2 SVGAGI. The CDR3 reads CASSYSRGPYEQYF. CDR3 in DNA: TGTGCCAGCAGTTACTCGCGGGGTCCCTACGAGCAGTACTTC.

The chain recombines TRBV7-2 with TRBJ2-1; tentative D call: TRBD2 (7 bases). The V and J ends lost 5 bases and 5 bases respectively, with 16 bases between them. Germline-derived CDR1 and CDR2 are SGHTA and FQGNSA. This CDR3 has 15 amino acids. The CDR3 sequence: CASSGGGPWDNEQFF. For the CDR3, the DNA is TGTGCCAGCAGCGGGGGGGGCCCCTGGGACAATGAGCAGTTCTTC.

The chain has TRBV30 and TRBJ2-7, with D perhaps matching TRBD2 (6 bases). Trimming stripped 2 bases from V and 3 bases from J, with 14 bases between. CDR1 is GTSNPN, CDR2 SVGIG, per germline (reference sequence). This CDR3 has 14 residues. CDR3 nucleotide sequence: TGTGCCTGGAGTCTCCGGGGGATCGACTACGAGCAGTACTTC. As protein: CAWSLRGIDYEQYF.

The rearrangement links TRBV11-2 to TRBJ2-2; 9 bases are shared with TRBD1. V lost 1 base and J lost 6; bases outside the gene matches: 3. The germline gives CDR1 SGHAT, CDR2 FQNNGV. This CDR3 is built from 15 residues. CDR3 in amino acids: CASSLVQGASGELFF. Written as DNA, the CDR3 is TGTGCCAGCAGCTTAGTACAGGGGGCTTCCGGGGAGCTGTTTTTT.

This CDR3 is CASSAEHRADGYTF. CDR3 DNA sequence: TGCGCCAGCAGCGCGGAACACAGGGCGGATGGCTACACCTTC. The V gene is TRBV5-1, the J gene TRBJ1-2, with D possibly being TRBD1 (6 bases). Germline CDR1 and CDR2: SGHRS and YFSETQ. The CDR3 covers 14 residues. V was shortened by 4 bases and J by 6 bases, with 16 bases between the two germline ends.

This sequence joins TRBV29-1 and TRBJ2-5; D is undetermined. The CDR3 extends over 11 amino acids. CDR1 and CDR2 (germline): SQVTM, ANQGSEA. Trimming took 3 bases from V and 7 from J, leaving 9 bases between them. CDR3 amino acids: CSVDGSGTQYF. CDR3 DNA sequence: TGCAGCGTTGACGGTTCGGGGACCCAGTACTTC.

V and J are TRBV6-1 and TRBJ2-2, with D unclear. The germline V gene encodes CDR1 MNHNS and CDR2 SASEGT. Trimming removed 6 bases from V and 2 bases from J, with 4 bases in between. This CDR3 region has 12 residues. The CDR3 loop reads CASRSNTGELFF. CDR3 bases: TGTGCCAGCAGATCAAACACCGGGGAGCTGTTTTTT.

This clone was seen a few times. The sample holds other DNA sequences that translate to the same CDR3. The V and J genes are TRBV9 and TRBJ2-7; D may be TRBD1 (6 bases). V gave up 4 bases and J gave up 0 bases, with 11 bases separating them. The CDR3 is 14 amino acids. The V gene's germline CDR1 is SGDLS and CDR2 YYNGEE. CDR3 in amino acids: CASSPGTRSYEQYF. The CDR3 DNA reads TGTGCCAGCAGCCCCGGGACACGCTCCTACGAGCAGTACTTC.

The V gene is TRBV19, the J gene TRBJ1-1, with D possibly matching TRBD1 (5 bases). From germline, CDR1 is LNHDA and CDR2 SQIVND (reference sequence). The CDR3 loop spans 14 amino acids. V lost 8 bases to trimming and J lost 0 bases, with 13 bases between them. The CDR3 DNA sequence: TGTGCCAGTGGAGGGGAGAGGATGAACACTGAAGCTTTCTTT. Translating it yields CASGGERMNTEAFF.

The CDR3 DNA reads as TGCAGCGTTGGGTCCCCCGGGGGTTATGGCTACACCTTC. Translating gives CSVGSPGGYGYTF. The V gene is TRBV29-1, the J gene TRBJ1-2; D may be TRBD1 (5 bases). The germline V gene encodes CDR1 SQVTM and CDR2 ANQGSEA. The CDR3 covers 13 residues. Trimming took off 4 bases at V and 5 bases at J, with 14 bases between the two ends.

V usage is TRBV5-4 and J usage is TRBJ2-1, with 12 bases fitting TRBD2. Trimming cost V 4 bases and J 10 bases; bases outside gene matches: 15. CDR3 size: 17 residues. Germline CDR1 and CDR2: SGHNT and YYREEE (reference sequence). The CDR3, as DNA: TGTGCCAGCAGCAAGGGGAGCCGGACTAGCGGGACGTTGGAGCAGTTCTTC. This encodes CASSKGSRTSGTLEQFF.

The chain has TRBV6-5 and TRBJ1-2; 9 bases are a match to TRBD1. The junction had 3 bases not matched to a gene; V was cut back by 5 bases and J by 5 bases. Germline V CDR1 and CDR2: MNHEY, SVGAGI. The CDR3 has 13 amino acids. CDR3 bases: TGTGCCAGCAGTAGGACAGGGGCATATGGCTACACCTTC. Its protein is CASSRTGAYGYTF.

This clone was detected once. The chain couples TRBV6-5 to TRBJ2-7; the match to TRBD1 covers 9 bases. This CDR3 has 15 amino acids. Germline CDR1 MNHEY, CDR2 SVGAGI. The V segment lost 5 bases and the J segment 5 bases; nucleotides outside the gene matches: 10. Here the CDR3 reads CASSPPGTGRHEQYF. The CDR3 DNA reads as TGTGCCAGCAGTCCGCCCGGGACAGGGCGACACGAGCAGTACTTC.